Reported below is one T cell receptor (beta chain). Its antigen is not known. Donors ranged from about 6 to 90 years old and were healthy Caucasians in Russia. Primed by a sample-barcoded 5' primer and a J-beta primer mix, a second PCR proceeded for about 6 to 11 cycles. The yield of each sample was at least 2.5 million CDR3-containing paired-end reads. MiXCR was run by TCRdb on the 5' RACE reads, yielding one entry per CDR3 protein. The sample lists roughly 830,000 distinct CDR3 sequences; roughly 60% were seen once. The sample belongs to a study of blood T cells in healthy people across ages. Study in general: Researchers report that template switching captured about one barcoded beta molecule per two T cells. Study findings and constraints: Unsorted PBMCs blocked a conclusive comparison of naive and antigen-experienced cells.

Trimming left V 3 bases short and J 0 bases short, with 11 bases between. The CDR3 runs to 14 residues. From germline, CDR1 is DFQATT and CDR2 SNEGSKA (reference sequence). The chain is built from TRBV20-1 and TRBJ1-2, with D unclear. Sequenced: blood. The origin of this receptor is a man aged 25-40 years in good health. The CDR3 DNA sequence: TGCAGTGCTAGTGCGCGGGGAACTAACTATGGCTACACCTTC. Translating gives CSASARGTNYGYTF.